The 2 T cell receptor beta chains below come from one sample, sequenced in a study of T-cell memory formation after mild COVID-19. TCRdb reprocessed the 5' RACE reads via MiXCR and lists one record per CDR3 protein. The sample has roughly 600,000 distinct CDR3 sequences, over 15% seen once. Sequencing used PBMCs or a T cell subset sorted from them (not recorded which). Receptors were obtained from an adult woman who had mild COVID-19 (a few samples of this study predate the infection). Cell type and time point are not known.

The chain carries TRBV5-5 and TRBJ1-2, with D tentatively TRBD1 (5 bases). This CDR3 is built from 14 residues. CDR1 is SGHKS, CDR2 YYEKEE, per germline (reference sequence). The V end was cut by 0 bases, the J end by 6 bases, with 12 bases between. The CDR3 DNA reads as TGTGCCAGCAGCTTGGCGCGGACACATGATGGCTACACCTTC. Translation: CASSLARTHDGYTF.

V usage is TRBV19 and J usage is TRBJ1-1, with D hard to call. The CDR3 consists of 14 residues. V lost 3 bases and J 4 bases, leaving 12 bases between the germline ends. The germline gives CDR1 LNHDA, CDR2 SQIVND (reference sequence). This chain's CDR3 is CASSISWGPTEAFF. CDR3 nucleotides: TGTGCCAGTAGTATTTCATGGGGTCCCACTGAAGCTTTCTTT.